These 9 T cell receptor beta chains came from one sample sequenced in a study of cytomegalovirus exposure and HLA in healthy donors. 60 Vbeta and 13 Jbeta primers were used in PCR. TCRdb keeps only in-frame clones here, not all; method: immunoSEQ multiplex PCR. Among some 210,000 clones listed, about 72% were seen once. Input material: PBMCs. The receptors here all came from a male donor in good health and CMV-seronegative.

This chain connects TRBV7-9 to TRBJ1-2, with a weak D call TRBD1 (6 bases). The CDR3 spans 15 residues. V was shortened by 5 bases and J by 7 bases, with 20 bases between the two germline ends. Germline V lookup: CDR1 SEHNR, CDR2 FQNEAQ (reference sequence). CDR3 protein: CASSPHPGGAGGYTF. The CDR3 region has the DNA TGTGCCAGCAGCCCCCACCCGGGGGGCGCGGGTGGCTACACCTTC.

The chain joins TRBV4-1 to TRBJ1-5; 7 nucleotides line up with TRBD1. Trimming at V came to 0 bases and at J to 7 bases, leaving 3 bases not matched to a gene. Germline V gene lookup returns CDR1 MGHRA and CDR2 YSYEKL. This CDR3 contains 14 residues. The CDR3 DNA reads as TGCGCCAGCAGCCAAGAACCAGGGGGGCAGCCCCAGCATTTT. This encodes CASSQEPGGQPQHF.

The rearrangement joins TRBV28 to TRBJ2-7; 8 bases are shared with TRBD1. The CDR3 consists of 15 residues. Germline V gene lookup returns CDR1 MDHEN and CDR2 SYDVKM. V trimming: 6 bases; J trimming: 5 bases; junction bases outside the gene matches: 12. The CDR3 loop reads CASRPNYRGSDEQYF. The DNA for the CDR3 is TGTGCCAGCAGGCCAAACTACAGGGGGTCTGACGAGCAGTACTTC.

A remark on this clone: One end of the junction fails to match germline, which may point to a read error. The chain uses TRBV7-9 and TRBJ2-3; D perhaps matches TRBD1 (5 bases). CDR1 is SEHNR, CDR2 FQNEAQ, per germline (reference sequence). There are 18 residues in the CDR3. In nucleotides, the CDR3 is TGTTCCAGCAGCTTAGTCGCGCTTCAGGGCGAAGGTTCAGATACGCAGTATTTT. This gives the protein CSSSLVALQGEGSDTQYF. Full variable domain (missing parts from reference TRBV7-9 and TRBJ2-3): DTGVSQNPRHKITKRGQNVTFRCDPISEHNRLYWYRQTLGQGPEFLTYFQNEAQLEKSRLLSDRFSAERPKGSFSTLEIQRTEQGDSAMYLCSSSLVALQGEGSDTQYFGPGTRLTVL.

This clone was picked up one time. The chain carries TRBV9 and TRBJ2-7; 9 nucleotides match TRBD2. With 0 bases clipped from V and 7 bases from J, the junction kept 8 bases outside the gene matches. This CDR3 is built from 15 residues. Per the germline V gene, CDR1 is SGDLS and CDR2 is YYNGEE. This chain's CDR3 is CASSVDGGGRGEQYF. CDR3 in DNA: TGTGCCAGCAGCGTAGACGGTGGCGGGAGGGGAGAGCAGTACTTC. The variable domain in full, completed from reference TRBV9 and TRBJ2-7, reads DSGVTQTPKHLITATGQRVTLRCSPRSGDLSVYWYQQSLDQGLQFLIQYYNGEERAKGNILERFSAQQFPDLHSELNLSSLELGDSALYFCASSVDGGGRGEQYFGPGTRLTVT.

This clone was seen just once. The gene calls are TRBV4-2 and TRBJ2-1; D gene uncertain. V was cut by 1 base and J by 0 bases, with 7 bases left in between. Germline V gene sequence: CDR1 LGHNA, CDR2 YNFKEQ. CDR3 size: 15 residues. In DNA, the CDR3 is TGTGCCAGCAGCCAAGGTGCGAGCTCCTACAATGAGCAGTTCTTC. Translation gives CASSQGASSYNEQFF.

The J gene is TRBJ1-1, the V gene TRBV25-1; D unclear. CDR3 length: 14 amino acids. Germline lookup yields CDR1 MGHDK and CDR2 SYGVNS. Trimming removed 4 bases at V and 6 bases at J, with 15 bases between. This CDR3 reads CASSVNYGLPEAFF. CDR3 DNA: TGTGCCAGCAGTGTCAACTACGGTCTTCCTGAAGCTTTCTTT.

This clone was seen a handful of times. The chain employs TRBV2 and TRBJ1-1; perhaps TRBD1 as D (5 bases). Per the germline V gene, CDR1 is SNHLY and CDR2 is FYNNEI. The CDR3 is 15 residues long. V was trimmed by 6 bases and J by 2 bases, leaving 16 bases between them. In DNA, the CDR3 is TGTGCCAGCAGATCAATCGACACAGGTAACACTGAAGCTTTCTTT. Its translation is CASRSIDTGNTEAFF.

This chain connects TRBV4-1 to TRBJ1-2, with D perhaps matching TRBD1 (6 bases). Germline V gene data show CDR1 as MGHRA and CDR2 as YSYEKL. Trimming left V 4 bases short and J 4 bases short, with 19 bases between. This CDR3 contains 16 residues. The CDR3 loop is CASSPDATGTSYGYTF. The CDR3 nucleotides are TGCGCCAGCAGCCCGGACGCTACCGGGACATCCTATGGCTACACCTTC.